Listed below are T cell receptor beta chains from one sample, sequenced in a study of T-cell reconstitution after alpha-beta-depleted transplantation in children. A single record per CDR3 protein comes from TCRdb applying MiXCR to the PCR reads. The sample holds hundreds of thousands of distinct CDR3 sequences, 16% seen once. The source was PBMCs from the stem cell graft donor, collected from the stem cell graft. The receptors derive from a human donor who donated a stem cell graft to a child with acute myeloid leukemia. Each CDR3 is given with its conserved first and last residue. Fields, in order: clone size, V gene, D gene, J gene, CDR3 DNA, CDR3 protein. The D gene is left open where the match is weak. Rows may omit the clone size; those that give it use once, few, many or a size class.

many	TRBV6-5	.	TRBJ1-3	TGTGCCAGCAGTTTAAACAAGTGGGGTTCTGGAAACACCATATATTTT	CASSLNKWGSGNTIYF
many	TRBV9	.	TRBJ2-5	TGTGCCAGCAGCGTAGGTAACGGGGCAGAGACCCAGTACTTC	CASSVGNGAETQYF
.	TRBV4-3	TRBD2	TRBJ2-6	TGCGCCAGCAGCCAAGATTTCTTAGCGGGACCCGGGGCCAACGTCCTGACTTTC	CASSQDFLAGPGANVLTF
few	TRBV7-2	.	TRBJ1-2	TGTGCCAGCAGCCTAACCTTTAGGACGAACTATGGCTACACCTTC	CASSLTFRTNYGYTF
.	TRBV6-6	.	TRBJ1-4	TGTGCCACCGCCGGGGGCGAGGAAAAACTGTTTTTT	CATAGGEEKLFF
.	TRBV27	.	TRBJ1-1	TGTGCCACCAACTCTAGGACCCTCGGGGTGAACACTGAAGCTTTCTTT	CATNSRTLGVNTEAFF
many	TRBV7-2	.	TRBJ2-2	TGTGCCAGCAGCACCGGACCGAATAGGGAGCTGTTTTTT	CASSTGPNRELFF
.	TRBV5-1	.	TRBJ2-2	TGCGCCAGCAGCTTCCTAACGGGCGGGGAGCTGTTTTTT	CASSFLTGGELFF
many	TRBV25-1	.	TRBJ2-3	TGTGCCAGCGCTACCGGAGATACGCAGTATTTT	CASATGDTQYF
.	TRBV7-2	TRBD1	TRBJ1-5	TGTGCCAGCAGCACTCAGGGGGCCGGCAATCAGCCCCAGCATTTT	CASSTQGAGNQPQHF
few	TRBV7-9	TRBD2	TRBJ2-1	TGTGCCAGCAGCACGGGACTAGCGGTGCACGAGCAGTTCTTC	CASSTGLAVHEQFF
many	TRBV12-3/TRBV12-4	TRBD2	TRBJ2-3	TGTGCCAGCAGCCAGGGCGGGGGATTAGATACGCAGTATTTT	CASSQGGGLDTQYF
few	TRBV5-1	.	TRBJ2-3	TGCGCCAGCAGCTTGGCCGTCGAAACAGATACGCAGTATTTT	CASSLAVETDTQYF
few	TRBV12-3/TRBV12-4	.	TRBJ1-5	TGTGCCAGCAGAATGACACGGAGTAGCAATCAGCCCCAGCATTTT	CASRMTRSSNQPQHF
few	TRBV20-1	.	TRBJ1-1	TGCAGTGCAACTAGAAGGCTCACCCCCAACACTGAAGCTTTCTTT	CSATRRLTPNTEAFF
.	TRBV28	TRBD1	TRBJ1-1	TGTGCCAGCAGGGAAACAGGGACAGGAAACGCTGAACCTTTCTTT	CASRETGTGNAEPFF
many	TRBV29-1	.	TRBJ2-2	TGCAGCGTTGCGTATCCAACGGGCACCGGGGAGCTGTTTTTT	CSVAYPTGTGELFF
many	TRBV7-2	.	TRBJ2-1	TGTGCCAGCAGCCCCCTTAGGGGTAATGAGCAGTTCTTC	CASSPLRGNEQFF
many	TRBV20-1	.	TRBJ2-3	TGCAGTGCTAGATTAGCCCTGTGGGGGGCTGGCACAGATACGCAGTATTTT	CSARLALWGAGTDTQYF
few	TRBV6-2/TRBV6-3	.	TRBJ2-7	TGTGCCAGCAGTAAGGGGGTTTACGAGCAGTACTTC	CASSKGVYEQYF
many	TRBV20-1	.	TRBJ2-3	TGCAGTGCTAGCTCGGGGCGCACAATTAGCACAGATACGCAGTATTTT	CSASSGRTISTDTQYF
many	TRBV20-1	.	TRBJ2-7	TGCAGTGCTAGAGTTGATCGGGACTGGTCCTACGAGCAGTACTTC	CSARVDRDWSYEQYF
many	TRBV7-2	TRBD1	TRBJ1-6	TGTGCCAGCAGCCTAGACAGGGTGCCACCCCTCCACTTT	CASSLDRVPPLHF
many	TRBV20-1	.	TRBJ1-5	TGCAGTGCTAGAGATCTGAAAGGGCCCCAGCATTTT	CSARDLKGPQHF
many	TRBV7-9	.	TRBJ2-1	TGTGCCAGCGGGACGGTCCAAGATGAGCAGTTCTTC	CASGTVQDEQFF
.	TRBV7-8	.	TRBJ2-7	TGTGCCAGCAGCTTATCCACCCCGGACTACGAGCAGTACTTC	CASSLSTPDYEQYF
few	TRBV11-3	.	TRBJ2-2	TGTGCCAGCAGCTCGACGCCTAACACCGGGGAGCTGTTTTTT	CASSSTPNTGELFF
many	TRBV29-1	.	TRBJ1-1	TGCAGCGTTTACAGGGACGGGGGCACTGAAGCTTTCTTT	CSVYRDGGTEAFF
few	TRBV6-2/TRBV6-3	TRBD2	TRBJ2-1	TGTGCCAGCAGTTCTTCTAGCGGGGGGGCGGATGAGCAGTTCTTC	CASSSSSGGADEQFF
many	TRBV27	TRBD2	TRBJ2-1	TGTGCCAGCAGCCGAACTAGCGGGGGAATTAATGAGCAGTTCTTC	CASSRTSGGINEQFF
few	TRBV6-2/TRBV6-3	.	TRBJ1-5	TGTGCCAGCACCCCTCGGGACGCCCGCTGGCCCCAGCATTTT	CASTPRDARWPQHF
many	TRBV10-3	.	TRBJ2-2	TGTGCCATCAGTGTGGGAGGGACAGCGAACACCGGGGAGCTGTTTTTT	CAISVGGTANTGELFF
many	TRBV5-1	.	TRBJ1-1	TGCGCCAGCAGCCCAACAGAGGGCCAGAACACTGAAGCTTTCTTT	CASSPTEGQNTEAFF
many	TRBV12-3/TRBV12-4	TRBD2	TRBJ2-1	TGTGCCAGCAGTTTTATGATAGCGGGGATACGCAATGAGCAGTTCTTC	CASSFMIAGIRNEQFF
many	TRBV20-1	TRBD1	TRBJ1-1	TGCAGTGCTCGAGGGGGCTATCAAGCTTTCTTT	CSARGGYQAFF
.	TRBV15	.	TRBJ2-5	TGTGCCACCAGCAGAGATGACCTCGGGGAGACCCAGTACTTC	CATSRDDLGETQYF
many	TRBV10-3	.	TRBJ2-2	TGTGCCATCAGTGATGCTCCTAGCACCGGGGAGCTGTTTTTT	CAISDAPSTGELFF
many	TRBV20-1	TRBD2	TRBJ2-1	TGCAGTGCTGAGGAAGGACTAGCGGGGGGCCGACAGAATGAGCAGTTCTTC	CSAEEGLAGGRQNEQFF
many	TRBV9	.	TRBJ2-5	TGTGCCAGCAGCTCGGCCCTACCGGGGTACCAAGAGACCCAGTACTTC	CASSSALPGYQETQYF
many	TRBV20-1	TRBD1	TRBJ2-1	TGCAGTGCTCGGGACAGGGGCAACAATGAGCAGTTCTTC	CSARDRGNNEQFF
many	TRBV6-5	.	TRBJ2-1	TGTGCCAGCAGTCTCGTGGGGGTTCATGAGCAGTTCTTC	CASSLVGVHEQFF
many	TRBV10-3	.	TRBJ1-2	TGTGCCATCAGTGAGTCGCCGGGAGGGAGAGGCTATGGCTACACCTTC	CAISESPGGRGYGYTF
many	TRBV20-1	TRBD2	TRBJ2-1	TGCAGTGCTAGAGATTGGACTAGCGGGGGGGCAAATGAGCAGTTCTTC	CSARDWTSGGANEQFF
.	TRBV5-6	.	TRBJ1-2	TGTGCCAGCAGCTTAATACAGGACAGCAATGGCTACACCTTC	CASSLIQDSNGYTF
.	TRBV6-1	.	TRBJ1-5	TGTGCCAGCAGGTCCGACAGGTACCGCAATCAGCCCCAGCATTTT	CASRSDRYRNQPQHF
.	TRBV12-3/TRBV12-4	.	TRBJ2-3	TGTGCCAGCAGTTTGGGCTTTACCGACACAGATACGCAGTATTTT	CASSLGFTDTDTQYF